The 10 T cell receptor beta chains reported below all come from one sample, sequenced in a study of neoadjuvant nivolumab and ipilimumab in lung cancer. The data were produced by immunoSEQ multiplex PCR, yet TCRdb's version contains in-frame clones alone and is incomplete. Here the sample spans some 13,000 clones, 65% to 75% being singletons. Sample: peripheral blood, taken after neoadjuvant nivolumab, alone or with ipilimumab, at or shortly before surgery. The receptors derive from an adult with non-small cell lung cancer.

This clone was seen only once. V is TRBV5-1 and J is TRBJ1-4; unclear D gene. Germline values: CDR1 SGHRS, CDR2 YFSETQ. The V gene lost 3 bases and the J gene lost 5 bases, with 8 bases spanning the gap. The CDR3 extends over 13 amino acids. The CDR3, as DNA: TGCGCCAGCAGCTCAGGTCCAAATGAAAAACTGTTTTTT. Residues: CASSSGPNEKLFF. Full variable domain (outside the CDR3, taken from reference TRBV5-1 and TRBJ1-4): KAGVTQTPRYLIKTRGQQVTLSCSPISGHRSVSWYQQTPGQGLQFLFEYFSETQRNKGNFPGRFSGRQFSNSRSEMNVSTLELGDSALYLCASSSGPNEKLFFGSGTQLSVL.

V is TRBV9 and J is TRBJ1-4; D is unclear. The CDR3 totals 14 residues. Trimming took 1 base from V and 5 from J, leaving 9 bases between them. Germline V lookup: CDR1 SGDLS, CDR2 YYNGEE. CDR3 sequence: CASSVRLGNEKLFF. The CDR3 DNA sequence: TGTGCCAGCAGCGTACGTTTGGGAAATGAAAAACTGTTTTTT.

This chain connects TRBV7-9 to TRBJ2-2; TRBD2 matches at 15 bases. V lost 5 bases and J lost 1; bases outside the gene matches: 5. The CDR3 is made up of 18 amino acids. The germline gives CDR1 SEHNR, CDR2 FQNEAQ (reference sequence). CDR3: CASSPGLAGGLNTGELFF. In nucleotides, the CDR3 is TGTGCCAGCAGCCCGGGACTAGCGGGAGGCCTGAACACCGGGGAGCTGTTTTTT.

The rearrangement links TRBV5-1 to TRBJ2-3, with 11 bases fitting TRBD2. This CDR3 region has 17 residues. After removal of 0 bases from V and 0 bases from J, the junction contained 3 bases not matched to a gene. Germline-derived CDR1 and CDR2 are SGHRS and YFSETQ. The CDR3 here is CASSLARLAGSTDTQYF. In DNA form, the CDR3 reads TGCGCCAGCAGCTTGGCCCGACTAGCGGGAAGCACAGATACGCAGTATTTT.

The chain couples TRBV7-9 to TRBJ2-3, with 14 bases identical to TRBD2. V lost 4 bases and J lost 6; bases outside the gene matches: 6. This CDR3 region has 16 residues. Germline values: CDR1 SEHNR, CDR2 FQNEAQ (reference sequence). The CDR3 spells CASSSPGLAGEDTQYF. The CDR3 region has the DNA TGTGCCAGCAGCTCTCCGGGACTAGCGGGAGAGGATACGCAGTATTTT.

This clone was observed a handful of times. The chain is built from TRBV30 and TRBJ2-1; possibly TRBD1 for D (6 bases). V lost 7 bases, J lost 13 bases, and 17 bases lay in between. From germline, CDR1 is GTSNPN and CDR2 SVGIG (reference sequence). The CDR3 runs to 11 residues. As DNA, the CDR3 is TGTGCCTTCTCGCGAGGGGGTTCCCAGTTCTTC. Translation: CAFSRGGSQFF.

This clone was observed a handful of times. V usage is TRBV5-1 and J usage is TRBJ2-3; the D gene is possibly TRBD2 (5 bases). This CDR3 is 14 amino acids long. Germline V gene data show CDR1 as SGHRS and CDR2 as YFSETQ. V lost 0 bases and J 5 bases, leaving 10 bases between the germline ends. The CDR3 reads CASSLGPEGDTQYF. The CDR3 region has the DNA TGCGCCAGCAGCTTGGGCCCCGAGGGAGATACGCAGTATTTT.

Only a few counts were recorded for this clone. The chain employs TRBV2 and TRBJ2-5; perhaps TRBD2 as D (6 bases). V gave up 7 bases and J gave up 4 bases, with 13 bases separating them. In germline, CDR1 is SNHLY, CDR2 FYNNEI. The CDR3 has 13 residues. In DNA form, the CDR3 reads TGTGCCAGCACTGGGGGGATTCGAGAGACCCAGTACTTC. It encodes CASTGGIRETQYF.

The chain recombines TRBV5-1 with TRBJ2-7, with TRBD1 matching over 9 bases. Trimming took 5 bases from V and 3 from J; bases not matched to a gene: 12. Germline V gives CDR1 SGHRS, CDR2 YFSETQ. The CDR3 runs to 16 residues. For the CDR3, the DNA is TGCGCCAGCAGGAATTTGGAGGGACAGGGCGTCTACGAGCAGTACTTC. Encoded protein: CASRNLEGQGVYEQYF.

J is TRBJ2-2 and V is TRBV11-2, with a weak D call TRBD1 (6 bases). The germline CDR1 and CDR2 sequences are SGHAT and FQNNGV. The CDR3 spans 13 residues. Between the trimmed V and J ends, which lost 5 bases and 5 bases, there was a span of 9 bases. The CDR3 loop reads CASSDTGTGELFF. The CDR3 DNA sequence: TGTGCCAGCAGCGATACAGGGACCGGGGAGCTGTTTTTT. Together with reference TRBV11-2 and TRBJ2-2, the CDR3 gives the full variable domain: EAGVAQSPRYKIIEKRQSVAFWCNPISGHATLYWYQQILGQGPKLLIQFQNNGVVDDSQLPKDRFSAERLKGVDSTLKIQPAKLEDSAVYLCASSDTGTGELFFGEGSRLTVL.